The present T cell receptor beta chain was sequenced within a study of blood T cell repertoires in COVID-19. Turning to the study itself: Spain, Italy and the United States supplied samples that represented acute and convalescent COVID-19. Nucleic acid was either cDNA or gDNA, and it came from T cells, B-cell-depleted T cells, or PBMCs.

Libraries were prepared by immunoSEQ multiplex PCR; TCRdb keeps only in-frame clonotypes and omits some of them. The sample shows about 200,000 clones, more than 70% of them seen only once. Sequencing input: PBMCs or T cells enriched from blood (not recorded which). This TCR was sampled from a man between 35 and 55 years old with acute COVID-19.

In DNA form, the CDR3 reads TGTGCCAGCAGCACCGGGACAGGGGCTATTCAGTACTTC. It encodes CASSTGTGAIQYF. This rearrangement joins TRBV6-5 to TRBJ2-4, with 10 bases lining up with TRBD1. The CDR3 runs 13 residues. V shed 6 bases and J 10 bases; nucleotides not matched to a gene: 6. Germline-derived CDR1 and CDR2 are MNHEY and SVGAGI.